Each of the 12 T cell receptor beta chains below was sequenced from the same sample in a study of blood T cells in healthy people across ages. Next came a second PCR, run for about 7 to 11 cycles, which used a sample-barcoded 5' primer along with a J-beta primer mix. TCRdb independently ran MiXCR on the 5' RACE reads; one entry per CDR3 protein. The sample yields 1.5 million to 2 million distinct CDR3 sequences, about 31% seen once. What was sequenced was blood. Receptors were obtained from a woman in her twenties or thirties in good health.

Only a few counts were recorded for this clonotype. The CDR3 region has the DNA TGCGCCAGCAGCATCCTCCCGGGCGCCAATCAAGAGACCCAGTACTTC. Protein product: CASSILPGANQETQYF. The chain employs TRBV5-1 and TRBJ2-5; D remains unclear. The germline V gene has CDR1 SGHRS and CDR2 YFSETQ. Trimming stripped 4 bases from V and 2 bases from J, with 18 bases between. The CDR3 covers 16 residues.

This clonotype was observed a few times. V usage is TRBV5-1 and J usage is TRBJ2-7; tentative D call: TRBD2 (5 bases). This CDR3 spans 15 amino acids. Between the trimmed V and J ends, which lost 4 bases and 7 bases, there was a span of 21 bases. The germline V gene has CDR1 SGHRS and CDR2 YFSETQ. Here the CDR3 DNA reads TGCGCCAGCAGCCCCACAACCCGGACTTTCCAGGAGCAGTACTTC. Translating gives CASSPTTRTFQEQYF.

This clonotype appeared a few times. V gene TRBV5-1 combines with J gene TRBJ2-7; D is ambiguous. The CDR3 contains 15 residues. CDR1 and CDR2 (germline): SGHRS, YFSETQ. The V end was cut by 0 bases, the J end by 3 bases, with 13 bases between. Written as DNA, the CDR3 is TGCGCCAGCAGCTTGGAAGCAGGAGTGAACTACGAGCAGTACTTC. It is translated as CASSLEAGVNYEQYF.

Notes on this clonotype: A single base separates this from a much larger clone, so it may be a read error. The J gene is TRBJ2-1, the V gene TRBV10-3, with D possibly being TRBD2 (5 bases). The J call is doubtful: the DNA matches TRBJ2-7 better. This CDR3 spans 13 amino acids. The germline gives CDR1 ENHRY, CDR2 SYGVKD. CDR3 sequence reads: CATTREDYNEQYF. The CDR3, as DNA: TGTGCCACCACCCGGGAAGACTACAATGAGCAGTACTTC.

This chain connects TRBV20-1 to TRBJ2-7; possibly TRBD2 for D (6 bases). This CDR3 is 14 amino acids long. From germline, CDR1 is DFQATT and CDR2 SNEGSKA (reference sequence). CDR3 amino acids: CNASGTGYPYEQYF. DNA of the CDR3: TGCAATGCCAGTGGGACTGGCTACCCCTACGAGCAGTACTTC.

The chain combines TRBV20-1 with TRBJ2-2, with D tentatively TRBD1 (5 bases). Trimming shortened V by 1 base and J by 5 bases, and 11 bases separated the two germline ends. Germline values: CDR1 DFQATT, CDR2 SNEGSKA (reference sequence). The length of the CDR3 is 14 residues. The chain's CDR3 is CSARGRVGTGELFF. The CDR3, as DNA: TGCAGTGCTAGAGGCAGGGTAGGGACCGGGGAGCTGTTTTTT.

This clonotype appeared many times. The genes are TRBV29-1 and TRBJ2-3; 8 bases line up with TRBD2. Trimming took 1 base from V and 3 from J; bases not matched to a gene: 3. Per the germline V gene, CDR1 is SQVTM and CDR2 is ANQGSEA. The CDR3 covers 14 residues. The CDR3 DNA follows: TGCAGCGTTGAAGGCGGGACTAGTACAGATACGCAGTATTTT. Translated, it gives CSVEGGTSTDTQYF.

This chain links TRBV9 with TRBJ2-1; TRBD2 agrees at 8 bases. Trimming at V came to 2 bases and at J to 9 bases, leaving 7 bases not matched to a gene. This CDR3 has 14 amino acids. The germline V gene has CDR1 SGDLS and CDR2 YYNGEE. As DNA, the CDR3 is TGTGCCAGCAGCGTGGGGACTAGAATCGGTGAGCAGTTCTTC. Its translation is CASSVGTRIGEQFF.

This clonotype was detected only a few times. The CDR3 nucleotides are TGCGCCAGCAGCCAAGATCGACTGGCAGGAGAGACCGGGGAGCTGTTTTTT. It specifies CASSQDRLAGETGELFF. The chain uses TRBV4-1 and TRBJ2-2; D ambiguous. V shed 0 bases and J shed 5 bases, with 16 bases lying between them. In germline, CDR1 is MGHRA, CDR2 YSYEKL. This CDR3 contains 17 residues.

The chain recombines TRBV27 with TRBJ2-3; 13 bases map to TRBD2. Germline values: CDR1 MNHEY, CDR2 SMNVEV (reference sequence). This CDR3 spans 19 amino acids. V shed 3 bases, J shed 0 bases, and the junction held 9 bases outside the gene matches. The CDR3, as DNA: TGTGCCAGCAGTTTTCTTACTAGCGGGAGGGGAGCTAGCACAGATACGCAGTATTTT. This gives the protein CASSFLTSGRGASTDTQYF.

The chain combines TRBV5-1 with TRBJ2-7; weak D call: TRBD2 (5 bases). In germline, CDR1 is SGHRS, CDR2 YFSETQ. CDR3 length equals 14 residues. V lost 0 bases, J lost 3 bases, and 10 bases lay in between. The CDR3 bases are TGCGCCAGCAGCTTGGACACACTAGACTACGAGCAGTACTTC. Residues: CASSLDTLDYEQYF.

The V gene is TRBV5-1, the J gene TRBJ2-3, with a possible D match to TRBD2 (5 bases). The length of the CDR3 is 14 residues. The V gene's germline CDR1 is SGHRS and CDR2 YFSETQ. V dropped 0 bases and J dropped 5 bases, with 10 bases sitting between them. CDR3 nucleotides: TGCGCCAGCAGCTTGGCCTCGGAGGTAGATACGCAGTATTTT. Encoded protein: CASSLASEVDTQYF.